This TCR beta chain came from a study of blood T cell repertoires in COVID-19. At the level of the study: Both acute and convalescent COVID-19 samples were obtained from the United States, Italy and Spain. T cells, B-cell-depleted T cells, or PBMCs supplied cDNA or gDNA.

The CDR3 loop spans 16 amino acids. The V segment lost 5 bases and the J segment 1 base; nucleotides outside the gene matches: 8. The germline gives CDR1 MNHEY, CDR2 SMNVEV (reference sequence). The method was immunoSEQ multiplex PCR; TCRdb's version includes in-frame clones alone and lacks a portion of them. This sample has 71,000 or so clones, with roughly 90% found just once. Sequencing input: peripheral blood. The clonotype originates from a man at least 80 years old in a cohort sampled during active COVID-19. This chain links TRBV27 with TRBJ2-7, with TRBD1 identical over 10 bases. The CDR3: CASSTNRGQGSYEQYF. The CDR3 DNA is TGTGCCAGCAGTACTAACCGGGGACAGGGGTCCTACGAGCAGTACTTC.